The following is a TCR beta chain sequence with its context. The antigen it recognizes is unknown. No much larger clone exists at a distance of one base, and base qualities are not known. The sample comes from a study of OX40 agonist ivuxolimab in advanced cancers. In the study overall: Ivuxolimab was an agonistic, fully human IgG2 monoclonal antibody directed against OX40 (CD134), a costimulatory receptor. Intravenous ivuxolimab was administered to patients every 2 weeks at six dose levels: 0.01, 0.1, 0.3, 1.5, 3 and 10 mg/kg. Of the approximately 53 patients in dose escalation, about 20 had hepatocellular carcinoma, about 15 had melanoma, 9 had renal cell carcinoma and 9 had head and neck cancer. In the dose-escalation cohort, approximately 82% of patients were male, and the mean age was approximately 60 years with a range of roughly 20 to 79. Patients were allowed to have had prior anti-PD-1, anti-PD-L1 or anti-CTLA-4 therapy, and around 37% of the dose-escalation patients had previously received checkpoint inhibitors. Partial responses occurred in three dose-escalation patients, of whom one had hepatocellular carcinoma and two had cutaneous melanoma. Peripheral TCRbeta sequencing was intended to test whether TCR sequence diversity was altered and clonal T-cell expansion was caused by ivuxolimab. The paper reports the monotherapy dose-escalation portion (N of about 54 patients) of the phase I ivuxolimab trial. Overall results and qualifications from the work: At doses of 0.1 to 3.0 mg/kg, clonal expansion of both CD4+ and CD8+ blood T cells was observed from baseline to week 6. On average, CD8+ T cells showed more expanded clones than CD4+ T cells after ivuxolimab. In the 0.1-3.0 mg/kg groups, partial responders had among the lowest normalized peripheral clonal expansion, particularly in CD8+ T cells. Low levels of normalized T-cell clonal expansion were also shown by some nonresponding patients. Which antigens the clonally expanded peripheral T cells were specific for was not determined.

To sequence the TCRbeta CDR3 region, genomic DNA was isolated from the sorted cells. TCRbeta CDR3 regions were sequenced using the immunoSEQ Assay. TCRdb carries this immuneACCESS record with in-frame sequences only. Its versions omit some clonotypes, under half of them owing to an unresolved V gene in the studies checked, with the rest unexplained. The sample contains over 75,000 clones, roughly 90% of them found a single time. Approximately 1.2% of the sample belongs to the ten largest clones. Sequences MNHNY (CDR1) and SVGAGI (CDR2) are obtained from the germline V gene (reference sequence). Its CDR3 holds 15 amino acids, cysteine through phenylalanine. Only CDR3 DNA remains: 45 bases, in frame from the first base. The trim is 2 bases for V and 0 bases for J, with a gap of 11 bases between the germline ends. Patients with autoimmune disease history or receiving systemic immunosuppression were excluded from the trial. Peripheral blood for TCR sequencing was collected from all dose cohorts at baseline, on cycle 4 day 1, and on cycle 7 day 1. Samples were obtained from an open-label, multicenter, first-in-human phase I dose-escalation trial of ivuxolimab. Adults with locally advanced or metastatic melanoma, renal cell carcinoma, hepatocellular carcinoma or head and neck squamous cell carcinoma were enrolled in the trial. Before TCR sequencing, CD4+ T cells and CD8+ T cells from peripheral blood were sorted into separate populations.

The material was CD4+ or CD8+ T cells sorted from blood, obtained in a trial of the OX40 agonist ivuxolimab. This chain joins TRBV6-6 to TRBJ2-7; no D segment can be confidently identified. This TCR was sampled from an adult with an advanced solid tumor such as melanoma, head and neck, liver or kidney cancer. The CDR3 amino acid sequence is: CASSYRYHSSYEQYF. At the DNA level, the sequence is TGTGCCAGCAGTTACAGGTACCATAGCTCCTACGAGCAGTACTTC.